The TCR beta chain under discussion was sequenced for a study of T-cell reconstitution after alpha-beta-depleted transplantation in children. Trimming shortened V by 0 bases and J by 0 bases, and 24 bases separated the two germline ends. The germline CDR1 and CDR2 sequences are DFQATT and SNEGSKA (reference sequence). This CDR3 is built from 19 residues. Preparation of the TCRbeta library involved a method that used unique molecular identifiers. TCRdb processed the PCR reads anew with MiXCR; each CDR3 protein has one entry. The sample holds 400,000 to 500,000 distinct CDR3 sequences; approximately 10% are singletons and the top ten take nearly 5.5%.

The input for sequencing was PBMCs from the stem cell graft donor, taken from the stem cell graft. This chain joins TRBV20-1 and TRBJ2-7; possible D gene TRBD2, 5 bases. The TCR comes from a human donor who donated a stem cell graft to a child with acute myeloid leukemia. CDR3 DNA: TGCAGTGCTAGAGATGTGAGGGAAGGGTCGCCTGGGCGCTCCTACGAGCAGTACTTC. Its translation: CSARDVREGSPGRSYEQYF.